The clone carrying this T cell receptor (beta chain) has just a few counts. What it binds is unknown. The data belong to a study of T cell repertoires in cytomegalovirus infection. Study context: Both CMV infection and a matching HLA type were indicated by public TCR beta signatures.

TCRdb re-derived calls from the reads in MiXCR, one entry per CDR3 protein. Among approximately 990,000 distinct CDR3 sequences listed, around 31% were seen once. The source is a human donor in good health (CMV status not recorded). Some clones in this sample may be carry-over from other donors' samples. Source: cultured CD8+ T cells from PBMCs, taken from culture after CMV antigen stimulation.

The CDR3 sequence: CSARDDQADGNTIYF. The CDR3 bases are TGCAGTGCTAGAGATGATCAGGCGGACGGAAACACCATATATTTT. V is TRBV20-1 and J is TRBJ1-3; D gene unclear. With 0 bases removed from V and 4 bases from J, the gap between germline ends came to 13 bases. Germline lookup yields CDR1 DFQATT and CDR2 SNEGSKA (reference sequence). The CDR3 length is 15 residues.